The clone carrying this TCR beta chain was picked up a small number of times. Libraries were prepared by immunoSEQ multiplex PCR; TCRdb keeps only in-frame clonotypes and omits some of them. Here the sample spans 150,000 or so clones, 79% being singletons. The sample comes from a study of blood T cell repertoires in COVID-19. Study information: T cells, B-cell-depleted T cells, or PBMCs supplied cDNA or gDNA.

The specimen sequenced was peripheral blood. The receptor was isolated from a woman aged 55-70 years with COVID-19, enrolled during active disease.

Here the CDR3 reads CASSLNTGELFF. The CDR3 DNA sequence: TGCGCCAGCAGCCTGAACACCGGGGAGCTGTTTTTT. V and J are TRBV10-1 and TRBJ2-2; no firm D call. This CDR3 spans 12 amino acids. Trimming cost V 6 bases and J 1 base, with 3 bases left between them. The V gene's germline CDR1 is WNHNN and CDR2 SYGVQD (reference sequence).